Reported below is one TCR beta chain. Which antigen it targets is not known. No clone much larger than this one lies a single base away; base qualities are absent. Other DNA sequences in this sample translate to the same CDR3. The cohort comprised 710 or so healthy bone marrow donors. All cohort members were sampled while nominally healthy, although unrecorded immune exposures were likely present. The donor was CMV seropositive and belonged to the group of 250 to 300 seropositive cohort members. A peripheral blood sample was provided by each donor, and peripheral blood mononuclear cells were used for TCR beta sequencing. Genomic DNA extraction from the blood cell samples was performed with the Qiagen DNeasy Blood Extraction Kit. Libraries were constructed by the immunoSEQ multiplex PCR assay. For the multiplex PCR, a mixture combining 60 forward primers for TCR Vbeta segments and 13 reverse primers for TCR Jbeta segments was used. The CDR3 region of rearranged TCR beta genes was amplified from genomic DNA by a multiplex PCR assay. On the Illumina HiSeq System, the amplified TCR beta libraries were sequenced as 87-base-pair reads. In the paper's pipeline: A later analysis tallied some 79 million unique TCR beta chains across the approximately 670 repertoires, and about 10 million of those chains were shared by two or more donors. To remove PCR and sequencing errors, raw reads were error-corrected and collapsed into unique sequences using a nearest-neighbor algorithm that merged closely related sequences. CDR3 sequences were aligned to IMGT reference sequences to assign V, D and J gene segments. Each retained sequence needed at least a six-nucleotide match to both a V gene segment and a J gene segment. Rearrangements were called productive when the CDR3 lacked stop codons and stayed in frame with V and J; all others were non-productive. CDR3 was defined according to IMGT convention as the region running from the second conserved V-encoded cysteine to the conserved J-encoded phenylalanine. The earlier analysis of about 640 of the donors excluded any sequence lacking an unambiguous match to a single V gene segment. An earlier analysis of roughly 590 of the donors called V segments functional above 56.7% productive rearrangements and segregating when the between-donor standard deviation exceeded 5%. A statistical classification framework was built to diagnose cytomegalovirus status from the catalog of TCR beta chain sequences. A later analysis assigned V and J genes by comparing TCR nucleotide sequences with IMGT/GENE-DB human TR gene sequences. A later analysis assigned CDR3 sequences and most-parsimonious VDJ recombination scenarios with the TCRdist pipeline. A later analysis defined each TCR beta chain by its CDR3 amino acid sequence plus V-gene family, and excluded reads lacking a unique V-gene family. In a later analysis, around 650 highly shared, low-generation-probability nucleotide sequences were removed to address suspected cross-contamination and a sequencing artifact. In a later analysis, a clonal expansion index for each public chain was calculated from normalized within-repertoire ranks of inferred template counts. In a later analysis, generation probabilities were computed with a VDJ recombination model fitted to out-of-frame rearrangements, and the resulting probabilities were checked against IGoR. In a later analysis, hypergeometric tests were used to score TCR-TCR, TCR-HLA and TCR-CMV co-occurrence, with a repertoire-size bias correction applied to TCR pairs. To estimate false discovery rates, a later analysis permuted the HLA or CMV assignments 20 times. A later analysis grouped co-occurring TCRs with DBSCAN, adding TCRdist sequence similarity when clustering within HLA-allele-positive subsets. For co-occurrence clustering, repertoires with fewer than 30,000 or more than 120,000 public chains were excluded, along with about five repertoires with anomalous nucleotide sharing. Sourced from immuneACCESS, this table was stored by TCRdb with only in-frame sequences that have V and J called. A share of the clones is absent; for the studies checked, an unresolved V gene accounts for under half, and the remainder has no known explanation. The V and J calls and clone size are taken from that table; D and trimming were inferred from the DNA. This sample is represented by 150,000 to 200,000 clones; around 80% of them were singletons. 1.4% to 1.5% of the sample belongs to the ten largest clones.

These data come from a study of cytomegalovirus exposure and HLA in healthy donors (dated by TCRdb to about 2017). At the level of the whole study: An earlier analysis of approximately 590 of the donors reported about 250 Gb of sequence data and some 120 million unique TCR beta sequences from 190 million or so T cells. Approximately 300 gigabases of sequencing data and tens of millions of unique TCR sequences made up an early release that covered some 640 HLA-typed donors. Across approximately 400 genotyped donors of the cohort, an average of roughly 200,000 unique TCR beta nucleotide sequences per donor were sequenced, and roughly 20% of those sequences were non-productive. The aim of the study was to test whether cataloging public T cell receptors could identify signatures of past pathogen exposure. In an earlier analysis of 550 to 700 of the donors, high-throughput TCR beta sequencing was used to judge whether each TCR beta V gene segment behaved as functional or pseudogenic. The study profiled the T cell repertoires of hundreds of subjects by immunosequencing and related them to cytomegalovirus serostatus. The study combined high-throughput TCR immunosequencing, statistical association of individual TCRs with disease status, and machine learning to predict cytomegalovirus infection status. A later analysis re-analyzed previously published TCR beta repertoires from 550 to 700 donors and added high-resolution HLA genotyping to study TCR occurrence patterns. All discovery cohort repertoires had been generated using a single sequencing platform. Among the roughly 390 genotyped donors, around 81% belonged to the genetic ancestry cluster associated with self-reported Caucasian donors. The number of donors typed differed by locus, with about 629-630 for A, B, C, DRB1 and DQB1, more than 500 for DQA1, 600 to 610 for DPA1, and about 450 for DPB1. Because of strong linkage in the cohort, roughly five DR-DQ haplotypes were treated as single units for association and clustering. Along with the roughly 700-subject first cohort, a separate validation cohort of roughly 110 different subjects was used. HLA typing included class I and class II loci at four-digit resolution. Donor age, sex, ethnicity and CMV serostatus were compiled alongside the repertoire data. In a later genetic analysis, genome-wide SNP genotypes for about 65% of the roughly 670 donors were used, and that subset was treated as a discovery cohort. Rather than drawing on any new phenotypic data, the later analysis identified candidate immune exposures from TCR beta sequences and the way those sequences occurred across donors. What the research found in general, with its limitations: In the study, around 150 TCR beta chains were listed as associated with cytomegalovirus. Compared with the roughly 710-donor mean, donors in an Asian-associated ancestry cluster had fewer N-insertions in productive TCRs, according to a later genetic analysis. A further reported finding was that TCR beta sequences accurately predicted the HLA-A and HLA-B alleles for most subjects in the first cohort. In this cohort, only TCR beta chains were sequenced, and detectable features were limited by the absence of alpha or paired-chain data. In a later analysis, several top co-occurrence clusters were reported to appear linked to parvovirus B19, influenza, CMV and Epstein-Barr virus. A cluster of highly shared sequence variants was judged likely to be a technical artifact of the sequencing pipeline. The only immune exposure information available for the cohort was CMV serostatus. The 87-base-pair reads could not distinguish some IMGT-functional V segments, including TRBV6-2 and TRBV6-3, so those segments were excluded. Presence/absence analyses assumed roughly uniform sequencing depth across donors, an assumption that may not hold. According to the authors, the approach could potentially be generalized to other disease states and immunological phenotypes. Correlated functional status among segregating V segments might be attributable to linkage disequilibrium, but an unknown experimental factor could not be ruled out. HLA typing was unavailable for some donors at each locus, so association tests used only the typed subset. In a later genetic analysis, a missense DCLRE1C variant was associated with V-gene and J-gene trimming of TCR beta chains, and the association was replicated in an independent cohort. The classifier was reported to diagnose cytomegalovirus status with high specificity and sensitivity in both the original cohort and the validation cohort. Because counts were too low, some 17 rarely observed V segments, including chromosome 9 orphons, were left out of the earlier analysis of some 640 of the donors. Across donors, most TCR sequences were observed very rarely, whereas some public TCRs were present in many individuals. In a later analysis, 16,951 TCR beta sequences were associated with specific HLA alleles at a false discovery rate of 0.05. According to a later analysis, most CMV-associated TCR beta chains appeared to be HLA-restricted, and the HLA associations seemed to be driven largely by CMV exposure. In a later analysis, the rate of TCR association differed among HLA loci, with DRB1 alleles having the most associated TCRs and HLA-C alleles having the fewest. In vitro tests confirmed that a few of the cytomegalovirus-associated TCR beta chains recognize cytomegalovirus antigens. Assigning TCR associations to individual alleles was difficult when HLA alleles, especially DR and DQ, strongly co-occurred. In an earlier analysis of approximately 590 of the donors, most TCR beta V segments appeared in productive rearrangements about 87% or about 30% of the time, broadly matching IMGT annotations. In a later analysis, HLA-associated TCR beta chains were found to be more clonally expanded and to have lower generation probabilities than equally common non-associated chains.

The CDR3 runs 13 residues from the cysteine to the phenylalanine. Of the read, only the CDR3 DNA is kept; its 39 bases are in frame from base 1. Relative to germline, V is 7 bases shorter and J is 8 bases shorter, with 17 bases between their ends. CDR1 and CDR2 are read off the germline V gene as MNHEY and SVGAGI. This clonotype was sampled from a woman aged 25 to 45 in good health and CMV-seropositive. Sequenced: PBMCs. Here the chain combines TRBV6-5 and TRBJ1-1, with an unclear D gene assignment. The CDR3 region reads CASTAAAATEAFF. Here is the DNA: TGTGCCAGCACCGCCGCGGCGGCCACAGAAGCTTTCTTT.